This TCR beta chain was captured by sequencing in a study of CD8+ T cells in alopecia areata. From alopecia areata patients, lesional scalp punch biopsies and peripheral blood were collected. Sorting of PBMCs yielded the CD4+ and CD8+ T cells. Sequencing templates came from extracted RNA that was reverse transcribed into cDNA. The assay was immunoSEQ multiplex PCR, and TCRdb's table has in-frame clones only and misses some. Among 65,000 to 90,000 clones listed, roughly half were seen once. Study-wide points: Sharing of TCR sequences between patients (possibly for HLA-related reasons) was less clear than in mice. Greater clonality was observed in lesional scalp samples, especially alopecia totalis/universalis, versus normal scalp.

As to this clone: Its antigen remains unidentified.

V lost 6 bases to trimming and J lost 0 bases, with 15 bases between them. Per germline, CDR1 MDHEN and CDR2 SYDVKM. This CDR3 comprises 16 residues. The sample taken for sequencing was NKG2D-high CD8+ T cells sorted from blood. This chain links TRBV28 with TRBJ1-3; possible D gene TRBD1, 6 bases. The receptor was isolated from a human donor with alopecia areata. CDR3 coding DNA: TGTGCCAGCAGACTGGACAGACTTGACTCTGGAAACACCATATATTTT. Translating gives CASRLDRLDSGNTIYF.